The 4 T cell receptor beta chains given below trace back to one sample, sequenced in a study of metastatic and nonmetastatic thyroid tumors. Treatment of any kind had been given to no patient before thyroid surgery. TCRdb reprocessed the PCR reads via MiXCR. Here the sample spans around 34,000 clones, 25% to 30% being singletons. Sequencing was done on a sample of blood. These receptors originate from a female donor with papillary thyroid cancer or a benign thyroid nodule (not recorded which). Some clones in this sample may be carry-over from other donors' samples.

This clone was detected only a few times. This sequence joins TRBV10-2 and TRBJ2-7, with 9 bases aligning to TRBD1. With V trimmed by 4 bases and J by 5 bases, 12 bases remained unmatched. CDR1 WSHSY and CDR2 SAAADI come from the germline V gene. The CDR3 contains 16 residues. As DNA, the CDR3 is TGCGCCAGCAGTGCCCCTGGGGGACAGGGTCCCCACGAGCAGTACTTC. As protein: CASSAPGGQGPHEQYF.

This chain connects TRBV28 to TRBJ1-1; D is unresolved. Per the germline V gene, CDR1 is MDHEN and CDR2 is SYDVKM. V lost 5 bases to trimming and J lost 7 bases, with 20 bases between them. The CDR3 spans 15 residues. The CDR3 is CASSRDTSESIEAFF. CDR3 nucleotides: TGTGCCAGCAGTCGTGACACCAGTGAGAGCATTGAAGCTTTCTTT.

This clone has just a few counts. The sample contains more than one DNA sequence encoding this CDR3. The chain uses TRBV6-1 and TRBJ1-2; D uncertain. Trimming stripped 2 bases from V and 11 bases from J, with 15 bases between. In germline, CDR1 is MNHNS, CDR2 SASEGT. There are 13 residues in the CDR3. The CDR3 DNA is TGTGCCAGCAGTGAACTACAAGGAAACGGATACACCTTC. Its protein product is CASSELQGNGYTF.

This rearrangement joins TRBV30 to TRBJ2-7; 9 bases line up with TRBD2. This CDR3 is built from 16 residues. CDR1 is GTSNPN and CDR2 is SVGIG in the germline V gene (reference sequence). J lost 5 bases, V lost 4 bases, and 15 bases had no gene match. CDR3 region: CAWTDGYGGRGNEQYV. Here the CDR3 DNA reads TGTGCCTGGACCGACGGGTACGGCGGGAGGGGGAACGAGCAGTACGTC.